This TCR beta chain was recovered during a study of blood T cell repertoires in COVID-19. All enrollees were roughly 18 to 89 years old and from about two dozen US areas. This CDR3 is built from 15 residues. CDR1 and CDR2 from the germline V gene are LGHDT and YNNKEL (reference sequence). Trimming cost V 1 base and J 7 bases; bases outside gene matches: 3. Only in-frame clones appear in the TCRdb table, and some are missing; sequencing was by immunoSEQ multiplex PCR. Of approximately 65,000 clones in the sample, more than 55% are singletons; the top ten hold over 50%. The sequencing input was PBMCs or T cells enriched from blood (not recorded which). The receptor was isolated from a woman aged 60-75 years who had been exposed to COVID-19. The V gene is TRBV3-1 (or the pseudogene TRBV3-2), the J gene TRBJ2-1, with 11 nucleotides matching TRBD2. The CDR3 bases are TGTGCCAGCAGCCAAGTCACTAGCGGGAGTAATGAGCAGTTCTTC. This codes for CASSQVTSGSNEQFF.